Described below is a single T cell receptor (beta chain) sequence and its context. What it binds is unknown. These data come from a study of cytomegalovirus exposure and HLA in healthy donors. Study-level background: About 82 million unique TCRs from HLA-typed donors were held in an early release of data.

General study results and limits: In a later analysis, the majority of CMV-associated beta chains seemingly showed HLA restriction. One later analysis reportedly identified an Asian-associated ancestry cluster that showed fewer N-insertions than the roughly 600-donor mean.

This CDR3 is built from 13 residues. Germline values: CDR1 SGDLS, CDR2 YYNGEE. V lost 2 bases and J lost 5, with 10 bases in between. PCR was performed using 60 Vbeta and 13 Jbeta primers. Using immunoSEQ multiplex PCR, the repertoire was profiled, and TCRdb retains in-frame clones only, with some absent. The table shows over 150,000 clones, with 70% to 90% occurring only once. The chain is built from TRBV9 and TRBJ1-2, with D perhaps matching TRBD1 (6 bases). The sequence derives from a woman in her thirties in good health and CMV-seropositive. Specimen: PBMCs. CDR3 protein: CASSVMTGYGYTF. The CDR3 DNA reads as TGTGCCAGCAGCGTTATGACAGGTTATGGCTACACCTTC.